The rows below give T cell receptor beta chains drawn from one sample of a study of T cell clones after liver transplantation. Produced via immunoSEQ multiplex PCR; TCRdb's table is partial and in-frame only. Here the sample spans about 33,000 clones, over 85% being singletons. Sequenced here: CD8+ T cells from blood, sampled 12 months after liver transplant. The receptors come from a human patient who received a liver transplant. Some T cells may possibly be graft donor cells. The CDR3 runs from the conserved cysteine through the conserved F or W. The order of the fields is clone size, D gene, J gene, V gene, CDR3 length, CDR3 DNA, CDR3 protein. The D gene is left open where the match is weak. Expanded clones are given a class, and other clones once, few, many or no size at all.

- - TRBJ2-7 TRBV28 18 TGTGCCAGCAGTTTAGACAGAAAGAGTGGCCGGGTCTCCTACGAGCAGTACTTC CASSLDRKSGRVSYEQYF
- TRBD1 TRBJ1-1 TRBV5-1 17 TGCGCCAGCAGCTTGGGGGACAGGGGGCCTATTGGCACTGAAGCTTTCTTT CASSLGDRGPIGTEAFF
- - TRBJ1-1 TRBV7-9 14 TGTGCCAGCAAGAAGGAGGGTTCCCACACTGAAGCTTTCTTT CASKKEGSHTEAFF
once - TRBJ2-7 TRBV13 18 TGTGCCAGCAGCTTAGAGGTCAGCCGGGACAAACACTCCTACGAGCAGTACTTC CASSLEVSRDKHSYEQYF
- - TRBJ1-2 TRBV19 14 TGTGCCAGTAGTCCCAGCGAGGGTATCTATGGCTACACCTTC CASSPSEGIYGYTF
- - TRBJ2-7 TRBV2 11 TGTGCCAGCAGTTCCCTGTACGAGCAGTACTTC CASSSLYEQYF
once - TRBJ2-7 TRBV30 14 TGTGCCTGGAGTGGTATGGGCCTGCCCTACGAGCAGTACTTC CAWSGMGLPYEQYF
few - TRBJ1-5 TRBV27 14 TGTGCCAGCACCGGCGGCGGTAGCAATCAGCCCCAGCATTTT CASTGGGSNQPQHF
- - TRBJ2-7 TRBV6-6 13 TGTGCCAGCAGTTACACTGGCAGTTACGAGCAGTACTTC CASSYTGSYEQYF
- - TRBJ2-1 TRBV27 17 TGTGCCAGCAGTTTATTAATCCGAGGGCCCCCTTACAATGAGCAGTTCTTC CASSLLIRGPPYNEQFF
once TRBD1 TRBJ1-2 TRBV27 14 TGTGCCAGCAGTTACACAGGGGGCGCGGATGGCTACACCTTC CASSYTGGADGYTF
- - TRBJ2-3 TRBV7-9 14 TGTGCCAGCATACCTACAGTGAGCACAGATACGCAGTATTTT CASIPTVSTDTQYF
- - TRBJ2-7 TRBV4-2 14 TGTGCCAGCGGGTCCCTTGGGGCCGCCCACGAGCAGTACTTC CASGSLGAAHEQYF
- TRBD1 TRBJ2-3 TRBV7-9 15 TGTGCCAGCAGCTCGACAGGGGGGAACACAGATACGCAGTATTTT CASSSTGGNTDTQYF
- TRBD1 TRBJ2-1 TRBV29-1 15 TGCAGCGTTGAAGTTGGACAGGGGGCCGGGAATGAGCAGTTCTTC CSVEVGQGAGNEQFF
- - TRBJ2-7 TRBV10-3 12 TGTGCCATCAGTGAGATAAGCTACGAGCAGTACTTC CAISEISYEQYF
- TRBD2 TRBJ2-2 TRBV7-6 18 TGTGCCAGCAGTAACTTTGGCGAGGGACTAGCGGGAACCGGGGAGCTGTTTTTT CASSNFGEGLAGTGELFF
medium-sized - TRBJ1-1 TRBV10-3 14 TGTGCCGCTTCACGAACAGGGTTTGCGACTGAAGCTTTCTTT CAASRTGFATEAFF
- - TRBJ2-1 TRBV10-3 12 TGTGCCATCAGTGAGGGGGAATACGAGCAGTTCTTC CAISEGEYEQFF
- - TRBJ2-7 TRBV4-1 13 TGCGCCAGCAGCCAAAGGGACGGCTACGAGCAGTACTTC CASSQRDGYEQYF
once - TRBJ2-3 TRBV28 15 TGTGCCAGCAGTCTGCCAGTGTTGAGCACAGATACGCAGTATTTT CASSLPVLSTDTQYF
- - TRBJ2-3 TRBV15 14 TGTGCCACCAGCCGTCTAGCCCCGGGTGATACGCAGTATTTT CATSRLAPGDTQYF
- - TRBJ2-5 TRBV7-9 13 TGTGCCAGCAGCTTCCGGACAAGAGAGACCCAGTACTTC CASSFRTRETQYF
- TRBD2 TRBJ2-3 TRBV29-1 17 TGCAGCGCCGTCGGACTAGTTGGTTCTGTGAAGGAAGATACGCAGTATTTT CSAVGLVGSVKEDTQYF
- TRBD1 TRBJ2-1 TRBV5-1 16 TGCGCCAGCAGCCTTGACAGGGGTGGCTCCTACAATGAGCAGTTCTTC CASSLDRGGSYNEQFF
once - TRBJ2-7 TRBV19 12 TGTGCCAGTAGAGGGCAGGGCGACGAGCAGTACTTC CASRGQGDEQYF
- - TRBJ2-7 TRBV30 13 TGTGCCTGGAGGCCTGGGGCCCTCTACGAGCAGTACTTC CAWRPGALYEQYF
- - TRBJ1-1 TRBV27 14 TGTGCCAGCGGCCTCGGCGGGATCAACACTGAAGCTTTCTTT CASGLGGINTEAFF
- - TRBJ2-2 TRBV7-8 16 TGTGCCAGCAACTCCCAAGGGGGAGCGAACACCGGGGAGCTGTTTTTT CASNSQGGANTGELFF
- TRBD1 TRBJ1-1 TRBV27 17 TGTGCCAGCAGTATCCAAAGAGGACAGGGGAAGGACACTGAAGCTTTCTTT CASSIQRGQGKDTEAFF
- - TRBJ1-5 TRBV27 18 TGTGCCAGCAGTTTATACACCCAAGGGGAAGGGGCGGCTCAGCCCCAGCATTTT CASSLYTQGEGAAQPQHF
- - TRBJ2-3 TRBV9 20 TGTGCCAGCAGCGCACTCCAATCTCCCGGGGCCGGCGGGGGCGCAGATACGCAGTATTTT CASSALQSPGAGGGADTQYF
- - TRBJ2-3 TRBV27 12 TGTGCCAGCAGTCCAACAGCCGATACGCAGTATTTT CASSPTADTQYF
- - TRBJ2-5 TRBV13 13 TGTGCCAGCGGGGAAAGCGGGCAAGAGACCCAGTACTTC CASGESGQETQYF
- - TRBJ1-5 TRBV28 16 TGTGCCAGCAGAACAAGCGGGACGTTTGAGGGTCAGCCCCAGCATTTT CASRTSGTFEGQPQHF
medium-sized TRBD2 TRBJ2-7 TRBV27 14 TGTGCCAGCGGACGGAGCGGGATGGAGCTGGAGCAGTACTTC CASGRSGMELEQYF
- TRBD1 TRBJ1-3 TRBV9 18 TGTGCCAGCAGCGCCGCCCTGACAGGGTTCGGCTCTGGAAACACCATATATTTT CASSAALTGFGSGNTIYF
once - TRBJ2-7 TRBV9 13 TGTGCCAGCAGCGAAGACAGTAGCTACGAGCAGTACTTC CASSEDSSYEQYF
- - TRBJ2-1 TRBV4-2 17 TGTGCCAGCAGCCAAGTAGTGGCAGCTAGCTCCTACAATGAGCAGTTCTTC CASSQVVAASSYNEQFF
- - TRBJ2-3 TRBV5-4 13 TGTGCCAGCAGCGGTTGGGGCACAGATACGCAGTATTTT CASSGWGTDTQYF
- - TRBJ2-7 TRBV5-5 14 TGTGCCAGCAGCCCGCGACAGGTGTCCTACGAGCAGTACTTC CASSPRQVSYEQYF
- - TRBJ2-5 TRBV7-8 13 TGTGCCAGCAGGTTCTCCGGAGGAGAGACCCAGTACTTC CASRFSGGETQYF
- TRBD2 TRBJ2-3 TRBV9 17 TGTGCCAGCAGCGAGATTAGCGGGAGGGGAGACACAGATACGCAGTATTTT CASSEISGRGDTDTQYF
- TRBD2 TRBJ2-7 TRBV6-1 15 TGTGCCAGCAGTGGGAGCGGGAGGGACATATACGAGCAGTACTTC CASSGSGRDIYEQYF
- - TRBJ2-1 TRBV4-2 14 TGTGCCAGCAGCCAAGAAAAGGGGGGATATGAGCAGTTCTTC CASSQEKGGYEQFF
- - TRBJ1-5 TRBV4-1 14 TGCGCCAGCAGCCCGAGGGGAAGCAATCAGCCCCAGCATTTT CASSPRGSNQPQHF
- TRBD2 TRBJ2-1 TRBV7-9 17 TGTGCCAGCAGCTGGGTTACGGGAGGGCCATATAACGATGAGCAGTTCTTC CASSWVTGGPYNDEQFF
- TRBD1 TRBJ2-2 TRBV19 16 TGTGCCAGCAGGCGATGGACAGGGGAGAACACCGGGGAGCTGTTTTTT CASRRWTGENTGELFF
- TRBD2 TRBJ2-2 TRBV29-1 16 TGCAGCGTTAGTGGGACTAGCGGGGCGGGAACCGGGGAGCTGTTTTTT CSVSGTSGAGTGELFF
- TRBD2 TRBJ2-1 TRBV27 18 TGTGCCAGCAGTCTTAGACTAGCGGGAGGGAGCTCCTACAATGAGCAGTTCTTC CASSLRLAGGSSYNEQFF
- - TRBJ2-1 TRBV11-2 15 TGTGCCAGCACCTTAGGCCATTCAGGTGGGAATGAGCAGTTCTTC CASTLGHSGGNEQFF